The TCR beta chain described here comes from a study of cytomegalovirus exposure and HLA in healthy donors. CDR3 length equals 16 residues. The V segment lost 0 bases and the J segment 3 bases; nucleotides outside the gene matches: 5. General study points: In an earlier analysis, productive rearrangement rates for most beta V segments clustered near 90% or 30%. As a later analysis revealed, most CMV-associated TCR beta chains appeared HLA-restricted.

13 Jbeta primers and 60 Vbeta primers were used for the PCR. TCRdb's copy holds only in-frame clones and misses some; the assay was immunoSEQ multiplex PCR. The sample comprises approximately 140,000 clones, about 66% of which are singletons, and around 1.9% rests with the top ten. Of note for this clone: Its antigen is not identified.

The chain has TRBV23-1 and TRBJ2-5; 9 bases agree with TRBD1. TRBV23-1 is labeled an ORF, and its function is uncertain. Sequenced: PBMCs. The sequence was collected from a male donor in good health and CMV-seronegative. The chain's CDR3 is CASSQSGQGTKETQYF. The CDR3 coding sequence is TGCGCCAGCAGTCAATCTGGACAGGGGACTAAAGAGACCCAGTACTTC.